One T cell receptor (beta chain) is described in this entry. The antigen is unknown. Researchers attached unique molecular identifiers to individual cDNA molecules. TCRdb re-analysed the 5' RACE reads in MiXCR, keeping a single row per CDR3 protein. This sample has 40,000 or so distinct CDR3 sequences, with roughly 12% found just once. The CDR3 is 15 residues long. The J segment lost 4 bases and the V segment lost 6 bases, leaving 11 bases of the junction unmatched. CDR1 MNHEY and CDR2 SVGEGT come from the germline V gene. The sample belongs to a study of early T cells in non-severe SARS-CoV-2 infection. In the study overall: RNA in bulk from unsorted whole blood was sequenced, and chains were unpaired.

Overall study findings and caveats: Matches to VDJdb favored anti-spike CD8 responses and missed private and CD4 specificities.

Sequenced: whole blood. The origin of this receptor is an adult who was a healthcare worker with PCR-confirmed SARS-CoV-2 infection or an uninfected control (not recorded which). The V gene is TRBV6-2 or TRBV6-3, the J gene TRBJ2-7, with 8 bases aligning to TRBD2. CDR3 amino acids: CASSRSAGARYEQYF. CDR3 DNA sequence: TGTGCCAGCAGCCGATCAGCGGGGGCGCGGTACGAGCAGTACTTC.